Presented here are 7 T cell receptor beta chains from one specimen sequenced in a study of blood T cell repertoires in COVID-19. Profiling relied on immunoSEQ multiplex PCR, and the TCRdb table lists in-frame clones only, not all of them. The sample consists of tens of thousands of clones, about nine tenths of them appearing once. Material for sequencing was peripheral blood. The receptors shown here come from a man older than 75 with acute or convalescent COVID-19.

V is TRBV30 and J is TRBJ2-7, with D possibly being TRBD2 (5 bases). Germline CDR1 GTSNPN, CDR2 SVGIG (reference sequence). This CDR3 comprises 14 residues. V lost 0 bases and J 2 bases, leaving 11 bases between the germline ends. This CDR3 is CAWSVLGGAYEQYF. The CDR3 DNA is TGTGCCTGGAGTGTACTAGGCGGAGCCTACGAGCAGTACTTC.

The chain links TRBV3-1 (or the pseudogene TRBV3-2) to TRBJ1-6; D not certain. There are 14 residues in the CDR3. V lost 4 bases to trimming and J lost 5 bases, with 9 bases between them. The V gene's germline CDR1 is LGHDT and CDR2 YNNKEL (reference sequence). Here the CDR3 reads CASSPTVNNSPLHF. The CDR3 coding sequence is TGTGCCAGCAGCCCCACGGTTAATAATTCACCCCTCCACTTT.

Here the CDR3 reads CATTDRDSYNSPLHF. As DNA, the CDR3 is TGTGCCACCACCGACAGGGACTCCTATAATTCACCCCTCCACTTT. This sequence joins TRBV24-1 and TRBJ1-6; 7 bases are a match to TRBD1. The CDR3 sequence is 15 residues long. The J segment lost 0 bases and the V segment lost 8 bases, leaving 3 bases of the junction unmatched. Germline CDR1 and CDR2: KGHDR and SFDVKD.

The rearrangement joins TRBV5-6 to TRBJ1-4; 8 bases align to TRBD1. The CDR3 covers 17 residues. J lost 1 base, V lost 4 bases, and 9 bases had no gene match. Germline CDR1 and CDR2: SGHDT and YYEEEE. CDR3 protein: CASSDRGRGVTNEKLFF. For the CDR3, the DNA is TGTGCCAGCAGCGACAGGGGTCGTGGGGTAACTAATGAAAAACTGTTTTTT.

The rearrangement links TRBV3-1 (or the pseudogene TRBV3-2) to TRBJ2-3; the match to TRBD2 covers 9 bases. The germline V gene has CDR1 LGHDT and CDR2 YNNKEL (reference sequence). CDR3 length: 15 residues. V trimming: 1 base; J trimming: 1 base; junction bases outside the gene matches: 0. The CDR3 sequence is CASSQVAGGTDTQYF. In DNA form, the CDR3 reads TGTGCCAGCAGCCAAGTAGCGGGGGGCACAGATACGCAGTATTTT.

This chain joins TRBV7-2 and TRBJ1-4; possible D gene TRBD1, 5 bases. With 3 bases removed from V and 0 bases from J, the gap between germline ends came to 11 bases. CDR3 size: 16 residues. Germline CDR1 and CDR2: SGHTA and FQGNSA. The CDR3 nucleotides read TGTGCCAGCAGCTTTAAGGGGTTGGCAACTAATGAAAAACTGTTTTTT. Its translation: CASSFKGLATNEKLFF.

The chain is built from TRBV4-1 and TRBJ2-3; D is undetermined. V lost 2 bases to trimming and J lost 8 bases, with 5 bases between them. Germline CDR1 and CDR2: MGHRA and YSYEKL. The CDR3 consists of 11 residues. CDR3: CASSQTGTQYF. The DNA for the CDR3 is TGCGCCAGCAGCCAAACGGGTACGCAGTATTTT.